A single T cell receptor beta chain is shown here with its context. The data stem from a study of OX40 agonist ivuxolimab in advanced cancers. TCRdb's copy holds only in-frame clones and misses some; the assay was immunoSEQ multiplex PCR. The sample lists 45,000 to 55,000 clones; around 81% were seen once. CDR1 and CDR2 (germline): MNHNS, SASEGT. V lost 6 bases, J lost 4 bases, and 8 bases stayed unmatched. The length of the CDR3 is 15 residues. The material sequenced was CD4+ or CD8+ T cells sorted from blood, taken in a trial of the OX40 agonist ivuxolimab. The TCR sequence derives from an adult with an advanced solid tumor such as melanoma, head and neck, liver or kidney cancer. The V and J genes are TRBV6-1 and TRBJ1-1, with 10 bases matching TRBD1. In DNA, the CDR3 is TGTGCCAGCAGGGACCCCGGGACAGGGGCCACTGAAGCTTTCTTT. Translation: CASRDPGTGATEAFF.